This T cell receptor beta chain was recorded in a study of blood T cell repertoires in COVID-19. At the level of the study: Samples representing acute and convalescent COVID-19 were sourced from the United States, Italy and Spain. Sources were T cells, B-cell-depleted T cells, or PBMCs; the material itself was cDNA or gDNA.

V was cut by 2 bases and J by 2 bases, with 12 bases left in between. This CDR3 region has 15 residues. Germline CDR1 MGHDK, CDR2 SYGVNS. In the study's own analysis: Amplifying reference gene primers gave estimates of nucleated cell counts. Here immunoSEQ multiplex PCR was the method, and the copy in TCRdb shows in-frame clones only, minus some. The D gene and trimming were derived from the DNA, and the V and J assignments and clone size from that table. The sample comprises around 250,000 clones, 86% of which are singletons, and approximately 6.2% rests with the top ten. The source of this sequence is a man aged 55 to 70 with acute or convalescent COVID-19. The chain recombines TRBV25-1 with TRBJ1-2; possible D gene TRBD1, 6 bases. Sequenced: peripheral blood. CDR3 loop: CASSEQAGTNYGYTF. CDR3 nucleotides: TGTGCCAGCAGTGAACAGGCCGGGACAAACTATGGCTACACCTTC.